These 24 T cell receptor beta chains share one sample of origin, sequenced in a study of cytomegalovirus exposure and HLA in healthy donors (dated by TCRdb to 2016 to 2017). The method behind the library was the immunoSEQ multiplex PCR assay. As stored in TCRdb, this immuneACCESS dataset retains in-frame rearrangements with V and J assigned. A fraction of the clones does not appear; measured against another copy, unresolved V genes explain less than half of the discrepancy, and the remainder lacks a known reason. The sample table lists a few hundred thousand clones, 75% to 90% of them with a count of one. The leading ten clones occupy 0.83% of the sample. Sample: PBMCs. The receptors derive from a woman aged 18-29 years in good health and CMV-seronegative.

A few counts support this clone. The chain recombines TRBV30 with TRBJ2-7, with 7 bases fitting TRBD1. With V trimmed by 5 bases and J by 3 bases, 13 bases remained unmatched. The CDR3 consists of 15 residues. Germline V lookup: CDR1 GTSNPN, CDR2 SVGIG (reference sequence). CDR3 amino acids: CAWGALRDRSYEQYF. The CDR3 DNA is TGTGCCTGGGGTGCTCTCCGGGACAGAAGCTACGAGCAGTACTTC.

The V and J genes are TRBV18 and TRBJ1-5; D might be TRBD1 (5 bases). This CDR3 is built from 16 residues. Trimming shortened V by 0 bases and J by 2 bases, and 11 bases separated the two germline ends. Germline CDR1 reads KGHSH; CDR2 reads LQKENI. The CDR3 coding sequence is TGTGCCAGCTCACCACCACCGGGGGTGGGCAATCAGCCCCAGCATTTT. This encodes CASSPPPGVGNQPQHF.

The J gene is TRBJ2-1, the V gene TRBV6-4; TRBD2 matches 7 bases. This CDR3 is 14 amino acids long. The germline gives CDR1 MRHNA, CDR2 SNTAGT. V dropped 4 bases and J dropped 1; count of bases not matched to a gene: 1. This CDR3 reads CASSVRGSYNEQFF. The CDR3 DNA sequence: TGTGCCAGCAGTGTGCGGGGGTCCTACAATGAGCAGTTCTTC.

This rearrangement joins TRBV4-2 to TRBJ2-3, with a possible D match to TRBD2 (5 bases). The CDR3 has 17 residues. V lost 2 bases and J 6 bases, leaving 21 bases between the germline ends. CDR1 is LGHNA, CDR2 YNFKEQ, per germline. CDR3 in amino acids: CASSQLVRSAMVDTQYF. The CDR3 bases are TGTGCCAGCAGCCAATTAGTGCGTAGCGCAATGGTGGATACGCAGTATTTT.

In this sample, this clone turned up a few times. The chain uses TRBV5-4 and TRBJ1-1; possibly TRBD1 for D (6 bases). The germline V and J ends were trimmed by 4 bases and 0 bases, with 10 bases remaining between them. The CDR3 is made up of 14 amino acids. Germline CDR1 is SGHNT and CDR2 is YYREEE (reference sequence). CDR3 nucleotide sequence: TGTGCCAGCAGCAAGGACAGCATGAACACTGAAGCTTTCTTT. Translated, it gives CASSKDSMNTEAFF.

The V gene is TRBV29-1, the J gene TRBJ2-5, with 10 bases that match TRBD1. The CDR3 spans 14 residues. Germline CDR1 SQVTM, CDR2 ANQGSEA. The trim removed 5 bases at V and 4 bases at J, leaving 7 bases unmatched. The DNA of the CDR3 is TGCAGCGTTACCCGGGACAGGGGAACAGAGACCCAGTACTTC. Translated, it gives CSVTRDRGTETQYF.

This chain uses TRBV6-6 with TRBJ1-1, with 7 positions matching TRBD1. There are 14 residues in the CDR3. The V and J ends lost 11 bases and 1 base, in that order; junction bases with no gene match: 10. Germline CDR1 reads MNHNY; CDR2 reads SVGAGI (reference sequence). CDR3: CAVDPGQRNTEAFF. Here the CDR3 DNA reads TGTGCCGTCGATCCGGGACAGAGGAACACTGAAGCTTTCTTT.

This chain links TRBV18 with TRBJ2-1; tentative D call: TRBD2 (6 bases). This CDR3 region has 15 residues. CDR1 is KGHSH and CDR2 is LQKENI in the germline V gene. Trimming stripped 0 bases from V and 8 bases from J, with 14 bases between. This CDR3 reads CASSPPLAGRYEQFF. In DNA, the CDR3 is TGTGCCAGCTCACCACCGTTGGCAGGGAGGTATGAGCAGTTCTTC.

The V call is TRBV25-1, the J call TRBJ2-2; 7 bases are a match to TRBD1. This CDR3 comprises 15 residues. The germline CDR1 and CDR2 sequences are MGHDK and SYGVNS. V lost 1 base, J lost 6 bases, and 5 bases stayed unmatched. CDR3: CASSEFHRGSGELFF. DNA for the CDR3: TGTGCCAGCAGTGAATTCCACAGGGGATCCGGGGAGCTGTTTTTT.

This clone was detected only once. This sequence joins TRBV9 and TRBJ2-3; weak D call: TRBD2 (6 bases). The germline V gene encodes CDR1 SGDLS and CDR2 YYNGEE. The CDR3 consists of 16 residues. V lost 0 bases and J lost 0, with 11 bases in between. Here the CDR3 DNA reads TGTGCCAGCAGCGTAGCCGACGGGGGTAGCACAGATACGCAGTATTTT. It encodes CASSVADGGSTDTQYF.

The chain has TRBV2 and TRBJ2-4; D might be TRBD1 (5 bases). The germline V gene encodes CDR1 SNHLY and CDR2 FYNNEI. V was cut by 4 bases and J by 9 bases, with 13 bases left in between. The CDR3 covers 13 residues. CDR3 residues: CASSAGGQGIQYF. The CDR3 DNA reads TGTGCCAGCAGTGCCGGCGGCCAGGGCATTCAGTACTTC. Combining the CDR3 with reference TRBV2 and TRBJ2-4 gives the whole variable domain EPEVTQTPSHQVTQMGQEVILRCVPISNHLYFYWYRQILGQKVEFLVSFYNNEISEKSEIFDDQFSVERPDGSNFTLKIRSTKLEDSAMYFCASSAGGQGIQYFGAGTRLSVL.

This rearrangement joins TRBV7-2 to TRBJ2-5; D gene unclear. CDR3 length: 12 amino acids. Germline V lookup: CDR1 SGHTA, CDR2 FQGNSA. Trimming stripped 2 bases from V and 5 bases from J, with 6 bases between. CDR3 DNA sequence: TGTGCCAGCAGCTTAATCAGGGAGACCCAGTACTTC. It codes for CASSLIRETQYF. Full variable domain (rest looked up from reference TRBV7-2 and TRBJ2-5): GAGVSQSPSNKVTEKGKDVELRCDPISGHTALYWYRQSLGQGLEFLIYFQGNSAPDKSGLPSDRFSAERTGGSVSTLTIQRTQQEDSAVYLCASSLIRETQYFGPGTRLLVL.

The chain carries TRBV18 and TRBJ2-7, with D possibly TRBD2 on 6 matching bases. The CDR3 is 16 amino acids. V lost 3 bases, J lost 0 bases, and 15 bases lay in between. Per germline, CDR1 KGHSH and CDR2 LQKENI. CDR3 residues: CASSPYSGPSSYEQYF. CDR3 bases: TGTGCCAGCTCACCTTATAGCGGTCCTAGCTCCTACGAGCAGTACTTC.

The chain couples TRBV6-4 to TRBJ1-6; D remains unclear. Per the germline V gene, CDR1 is MRHNA and CDR2 is SNTAGT. This CDR3 region has 14 residues. V was pared by 2 bases and J by 7 bases, with 9 bases between. CDR3 amino acids: CASSDRPENSPLHF. For the CDR3, the DNA is TGTGCCAGCAGTGACAGGCCGGAGAATTCACCCCTCCACTTT.

This chain links TRBV30 with TRBJ1-1; TRBD1 agrees at 7 bases. Germline CDR1 and CDR2: GTSNPN and SVGIG (reference sequence). This CDR3 spans 15 amino acids. The V segment lost 3 bases and the J segment 3 bases; nucleotides outside the gene matches: 10. CDR3 residues: CAWRVDREVDTEAFF. CDR3 coding DNA: TGTGCCTGGAGGGTCGACAGGGAGGTTGACACTGAAGCTTTCTTT.

This chain links TRBV9 with TRBJ2-7; perhaps TRBD1 as D (7 bases). V was clipped by 3 bases and J by 5 bases, with 18 bases between them. This CDR3 contains 15 residues. Germline loops: CDR1 SGDLS, CDR2 YYNGEE. The CDR3 sequence: CASSATYRGGNEQYF. The CDR3 DNA sequence: TGTGCCAGCAGCGCTACCTACAGGGGAGGTAACGAGCAGTACTTC.

This clone was seen only once. This chain connects TRBV27 to TRBJ2-1; 8 bases agree with TRBD1. V lost 3 bases and J lost 6; bases outside the gene matches: 7. Germline CDR1 MNHEY, CDR2 SMNVEV (reference sequence). This CDR3 comprises 15 residues. The CDR3 here is CASSLAGGLSNEQFF. Here the CDR3 DNA reads TGTGCCAGCAGTTTGGCAGGGGGCTTGAGCAATGAGCAGTTCTTC.

This rearrangement joins TRBV5-1 to TRBJ2-3; 7 nucleotides agree with TRBD2. Trimming cost V 5 bases and J 0 bases; bases outside gene matches: 6. CDR1 SGHRS and CDR2 YFSETQ come from the germline V gene. This CDR3 region has 15 residues. The CDR3 loop is CASREIAGSTDTQYF. CDR3 bases: TGCGCCAGCAGGGAAATAGCGGGTAGCACAGATACGCAGTATTTT.

The rearrangement links TRBV7-6 to TRBJ2-7; TRBD2 aligns across 15 bases. The trim removed 5 bases at V and 5 bases at J, leaving 10 bases unmatched. CDR1 and CDR2 (germline): SGHVS, FNYEAQ. This CDR3 is built from 17 residues. The CDR3 DNA sequence: TGTGCCAGCAGCCCGGGACTAGCGGGAGGATATGCCCACGAGCAGTACTTC. Its translation is CASSPGLAGGYAHEQYF.

The CDR3 nucleotides are TGTGCCTGGAGTGCCGAGCGCAATCAGCCCCAGCATTTT. Amino acids: CAWSAERNQPQHF. The chain recombines TRBV30 with TRBJ1-5; D not resolved. Germline lookup yields CDR1 GTSNPN and CDR2 SVGIG (reference sequence). Trimming took off 1 base at V and 2 bases at J, with 6 bases between the two ends. The CDR3 has 13 amino acids.

There are a few counts of this clone. V and J are TRBV28 and TRBJ1-1; D gene ambiguous. V was clipped by 1 base and J by 4 bases, with 7 bases between them. This CDR3 region has 13 residues. Germline assignment: CDR1 MDHEN and CDR2 SYDVKM. The DNA for the CDR3 is TGTGCCAGCAGTTTATCCGGGAGCACTGAAGCTTTCTTT. Its protein product is CASSLSGSTEAFF.

J is TRBJ2-7 and V is TRBV19; D may be TRBD2 (5 bases). V gave up 6 bases and J gave up 3 bases, with 15 bases separating them. The CDR3 covers 14 residues. Germline CDR1 reads LNHDA; CDR2 reads SQIVND (reference sequence). CDR3: CASSQRAGGYEQYF. The CDR3 DNA reads TGTGCCAGTAGCCAAAGGGCCGGAGGCTACGAGCAGTACTTC.

This clone was counted only a few times. The chain uses TRBV5-6 and TRBJ1-2; D not resolved. The CDR3 has 15 residues. The germline CDR1 and CDR2 sequences are SGHDT and YYEEEE. V dropped 1 base and J dropped 4 bases, with 14 bases sitting between them. The CDR3 DNA sequence: TGTGCCAGCAGCTTGAATGGCAGGAGGAGCTATGGCTACACCTTC. Translated, it gives CASSLNGRRSYGYTF. Drawing the rest from reference TRBV5-6 and TRBJ1-2, the complete variable domain is DAGVTQSPTHLIKTRGQQVTLRCSPKSGHDTVSWYQQALGQGPQFIFQYYEEEERQRGNFPDRFSGHQFPNYSSELNVNALLLGDSALYLCASSLNGRRSYGYTFGSGTRLTVV.

The CDR3, as DNA: TGTGCCAGTAGTACCCTAACGACTGCGAGCAATCAGCCCCAGCATTTT. Translating gives CASSTLTTASNQPQHF. The V call is TRBV19, the J call TRBJ1-5; no firm D call. Germline V gene lookup returns CDR1 LNHDA and CDR2 SQIVND (reference sequence). The CDR3 is 16 amino acids. With 4 bases removed from V and 1 base from J, the gap between germline ends came to 14 bases.